This T cell receptor beta chain appears in the sequencing data of a study of T cell changes during pregnancy in multiple sclerosis. TCRdb keeps only in-frame clones here, not all; method: immunoSEQ multiplex PCR. The data show approximately 60,000 clones, roughly 91% seen once. From germline, CDR1 is SGHKS and CDR2 YYEKEE (reference sequence). V was pared by 4 bases and J by 0 bases, with 11 bases between. CDR3 size: 14 residues. The specimen was peripheral blood, collected before pregnancy. V gene TRBV5-5 combines with J gene TRBJ2-7; a possible D gene is TRBD1 (5 bases). This receptor was taken from a female donor with multiple sclerosis, enrolled in a pregnancy study. The CDR3 DNA follows: TGTGCCAGCAGCCTCGGACATAGCTCCTACGAGCAGTACTTC. This translates into CASSLGHSSYEQYF.